This T cell receptor (beta chain) was sequenced during a study of CD4 T cells in relation to SARS-CoV-2 and coronaviruses. For the study at large: The restricting HLA molecule for shared crossreactive spike epitopes was mapped.

Data came from immunoSEQ multiplex PCR; TCRdb stores just in-frame clones and leaves some out. This table holds about 59,000 clones, roughly 88% found once. Before the COVID-19 pandemic, during about 2010-2018, CD4+ T cells were taken from unexposed donors. Naive and memory CD4+ T cells came from enriched cryopreserved PBMCs. Germline V gives CDR1 KGHSH, CDR2 LQKENI. V shed 0 bases, J shed 6 bases, and the junction held 15 bases outside the gene matches. The CDR3 runs to 18 residues. The chain links TRBV18 to TRBJ2-3; 7 nucleotides line up with TRBD2. Sample: memory CD4+ T cells from PBMCs. This TCR came from a human donor in good health. For the CDR3, the DNA is TGTGCCAGCTCACCACCGATGGCTAGCGGATGGGGTCGGGATACGCAGTATTTT. Translated: CASSPPMASGWGRDTQYF.